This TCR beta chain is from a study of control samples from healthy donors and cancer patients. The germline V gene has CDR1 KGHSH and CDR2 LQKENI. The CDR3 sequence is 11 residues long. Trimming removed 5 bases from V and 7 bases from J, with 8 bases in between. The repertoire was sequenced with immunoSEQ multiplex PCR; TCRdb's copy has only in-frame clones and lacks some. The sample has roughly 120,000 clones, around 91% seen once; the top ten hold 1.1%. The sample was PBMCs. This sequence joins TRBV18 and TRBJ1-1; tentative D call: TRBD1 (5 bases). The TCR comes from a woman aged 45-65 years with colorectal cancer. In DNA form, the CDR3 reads TGTGCCAGCTCAGTCGACAGTGAAGCTTTCTTT. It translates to CASSVDSEAFF.